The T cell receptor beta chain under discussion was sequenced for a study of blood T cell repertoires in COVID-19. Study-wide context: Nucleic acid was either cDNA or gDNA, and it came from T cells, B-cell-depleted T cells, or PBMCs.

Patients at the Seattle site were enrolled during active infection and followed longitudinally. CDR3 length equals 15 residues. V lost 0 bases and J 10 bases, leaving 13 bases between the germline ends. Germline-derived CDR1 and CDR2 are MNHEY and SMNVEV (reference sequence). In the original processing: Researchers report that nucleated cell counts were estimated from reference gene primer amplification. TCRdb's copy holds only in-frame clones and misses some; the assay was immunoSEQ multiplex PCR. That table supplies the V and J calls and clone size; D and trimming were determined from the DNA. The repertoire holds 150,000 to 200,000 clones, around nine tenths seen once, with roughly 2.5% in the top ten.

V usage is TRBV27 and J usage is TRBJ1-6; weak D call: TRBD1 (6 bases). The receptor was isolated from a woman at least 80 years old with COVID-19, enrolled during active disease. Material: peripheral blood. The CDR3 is CASSLSVRGASPLHF. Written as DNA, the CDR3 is TGTGCCAGCAGTTTATCGGTTCGGGGGGCATCACCCCTCCACTTT.